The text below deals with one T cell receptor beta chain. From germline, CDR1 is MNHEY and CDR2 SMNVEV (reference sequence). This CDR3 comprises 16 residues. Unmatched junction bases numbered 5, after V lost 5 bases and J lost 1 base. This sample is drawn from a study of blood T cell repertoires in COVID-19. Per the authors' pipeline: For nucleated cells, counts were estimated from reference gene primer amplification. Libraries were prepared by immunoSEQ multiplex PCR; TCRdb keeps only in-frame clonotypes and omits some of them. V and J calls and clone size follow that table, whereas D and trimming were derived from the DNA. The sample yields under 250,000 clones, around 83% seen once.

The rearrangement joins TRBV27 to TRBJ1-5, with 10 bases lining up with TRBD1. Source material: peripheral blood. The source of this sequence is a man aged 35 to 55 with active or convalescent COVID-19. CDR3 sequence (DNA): TGTGCCAGCAGTCCGTTGGACAGGGGGAGCAATCAGCCCCAGCATTTT. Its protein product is CASSPLDRGSNQPQHF.